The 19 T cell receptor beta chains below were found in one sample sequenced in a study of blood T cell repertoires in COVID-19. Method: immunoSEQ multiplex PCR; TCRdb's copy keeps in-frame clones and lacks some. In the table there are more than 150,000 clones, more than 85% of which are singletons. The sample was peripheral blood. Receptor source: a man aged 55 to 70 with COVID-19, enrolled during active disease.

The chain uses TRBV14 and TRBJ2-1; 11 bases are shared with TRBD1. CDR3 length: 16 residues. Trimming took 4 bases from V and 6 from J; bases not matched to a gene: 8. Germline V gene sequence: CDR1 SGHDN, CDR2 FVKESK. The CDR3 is CASSPDRGRLVNEQFF. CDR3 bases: TGTGCCAGCAGCCCGGACAGGGGGCGGTTGGTCAATGAGCAGTTCTTC.

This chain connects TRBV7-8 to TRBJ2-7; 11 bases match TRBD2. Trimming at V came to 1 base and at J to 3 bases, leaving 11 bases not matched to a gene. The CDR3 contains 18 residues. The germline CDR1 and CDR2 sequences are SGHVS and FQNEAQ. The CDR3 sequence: CASSLDVSGGVSFYEQYF. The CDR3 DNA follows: TGTGCCAGCAGCTTAGATGTTAGCGGGGGGGTCTCCTTCTACGAGCAGTACTTC.

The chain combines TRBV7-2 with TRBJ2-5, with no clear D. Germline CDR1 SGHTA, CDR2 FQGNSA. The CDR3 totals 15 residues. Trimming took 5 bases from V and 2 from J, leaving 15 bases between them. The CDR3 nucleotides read TGTGCCAGCAGCCTAACCAGACAAAATCAAGAGACCCAGTACTTC. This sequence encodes CASSLTRQNQETQYF.

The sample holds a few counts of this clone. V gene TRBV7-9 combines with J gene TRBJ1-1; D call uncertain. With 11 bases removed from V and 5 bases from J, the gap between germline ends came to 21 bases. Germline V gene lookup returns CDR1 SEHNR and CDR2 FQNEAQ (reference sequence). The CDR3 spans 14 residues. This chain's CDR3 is CAGTEGGVRTEAFF. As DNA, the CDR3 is TGTGCCGGCACAGAGGGAGGCGTTAGAACTGAAGCTTTCTTT.

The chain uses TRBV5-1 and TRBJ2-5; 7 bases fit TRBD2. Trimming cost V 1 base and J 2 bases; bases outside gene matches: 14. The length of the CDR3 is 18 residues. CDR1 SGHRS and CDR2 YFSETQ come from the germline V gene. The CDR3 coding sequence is TGCGCCAGCAGCTTGTCGCCCTGGGCTAGCGGATCACAAGAGACCCAGTACTTC. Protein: CASSLSPWASGSQETQYF.

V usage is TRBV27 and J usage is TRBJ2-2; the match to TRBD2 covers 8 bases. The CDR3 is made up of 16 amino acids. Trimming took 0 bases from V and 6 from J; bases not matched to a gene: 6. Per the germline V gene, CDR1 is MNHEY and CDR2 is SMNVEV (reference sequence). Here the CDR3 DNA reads TGTGCCAGCAGTTTATCGGCGGGACTAGGCCCCGGGGAGCTGTTTTTT. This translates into CASSLSAGLGPGELFF.

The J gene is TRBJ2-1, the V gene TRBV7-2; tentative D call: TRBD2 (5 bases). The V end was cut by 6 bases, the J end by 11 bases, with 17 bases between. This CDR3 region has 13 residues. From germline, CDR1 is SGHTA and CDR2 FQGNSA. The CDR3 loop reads CASRPPSGDQQFF. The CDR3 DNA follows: TGTGCCAGCAGACCCCCATCCGGGGATCAGCAGTTCTTC.

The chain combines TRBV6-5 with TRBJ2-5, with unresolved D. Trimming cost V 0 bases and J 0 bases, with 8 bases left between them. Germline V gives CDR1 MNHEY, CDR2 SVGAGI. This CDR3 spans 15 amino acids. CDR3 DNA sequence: TGTGCCAGCAGTTACTCGCGTCAATACCAAGAGACCCAGTACTTC. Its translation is CASSYSRQYQETQYF.

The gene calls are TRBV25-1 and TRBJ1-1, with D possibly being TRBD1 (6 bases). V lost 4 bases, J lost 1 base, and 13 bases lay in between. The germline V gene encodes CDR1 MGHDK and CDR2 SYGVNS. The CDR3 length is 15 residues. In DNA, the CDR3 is TGTGCCAGCAGTGGGGCAGGGGCACGGAACACTGAAGCTTTCTTT. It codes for CASSGAGARNTEAFF.

Written as DNA, the CDR3 is TGTGCCAGCAGTGTGACAGGGGGAAGAGGAAACACCATATATTTT. This codes for CASSVTGGRGNTIYF. The chain links TRBV2 to TRBJ1-3; 9 bases are shared with TRBD1. The CDR3 has 15 residues. V trimming: 4 bases; J trimming: 4 bases; junction bases outside the gene matches: 5. Germline V gives CDR1 SNHLY, CDR2 FYNNEI.

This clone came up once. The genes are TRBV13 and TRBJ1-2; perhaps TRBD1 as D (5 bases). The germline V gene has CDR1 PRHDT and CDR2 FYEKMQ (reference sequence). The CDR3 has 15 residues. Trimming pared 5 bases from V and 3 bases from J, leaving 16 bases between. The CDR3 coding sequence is TGTGCCAGCAGCCTCCGGGACTCTGGATACTATGGCTACACCTTC. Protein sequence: CASSLRDSGYYGYTF.

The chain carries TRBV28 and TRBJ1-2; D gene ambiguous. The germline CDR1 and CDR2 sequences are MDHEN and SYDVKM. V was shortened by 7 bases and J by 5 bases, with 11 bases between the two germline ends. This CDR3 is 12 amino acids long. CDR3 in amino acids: CASTRNAYGYTF. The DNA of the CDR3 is TGTGCCAGCACCAGGAACGCGTATGGCTACACCTTC.

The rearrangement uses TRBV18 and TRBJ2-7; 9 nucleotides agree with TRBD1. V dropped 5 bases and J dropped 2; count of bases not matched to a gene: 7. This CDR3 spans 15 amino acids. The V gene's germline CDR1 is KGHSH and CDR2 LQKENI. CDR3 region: CASSWGQGPPYEQYF. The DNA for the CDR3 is TGTGCCAGCTCATGGGGACAGGGACCTCCCTACGAGCAGTACTTC.

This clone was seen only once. CDR3 coding DNA: TGTGCCAGCAGTCTTGCTTTGAGACCCCTCCACTTT. It is translated as CASSLALRPLHF. The chain employs TRBV28 and TRBJ1-6; D not certain. CDR1 MDHEN and CDR2 SYDVKM come from the germline V gene. Trimming removed 5 bases from V and 12 bases from J, with 11 bases in between. This CDR3 comprises 12 residues.

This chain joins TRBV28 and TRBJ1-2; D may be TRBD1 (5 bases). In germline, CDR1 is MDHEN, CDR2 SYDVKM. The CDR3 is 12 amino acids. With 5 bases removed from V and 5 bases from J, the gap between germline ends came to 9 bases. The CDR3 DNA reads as TGTGCCAGCAGTACCCGACAGTATGGCTACACCTTC. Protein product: CASSTRQYGYTF.

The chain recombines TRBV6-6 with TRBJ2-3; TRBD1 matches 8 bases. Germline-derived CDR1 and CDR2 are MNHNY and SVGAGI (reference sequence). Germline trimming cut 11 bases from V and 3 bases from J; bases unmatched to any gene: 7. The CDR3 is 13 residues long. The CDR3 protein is CAGGTGGTDTQYF. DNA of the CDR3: TGTGCCGGGGGAACAGGGGGGACAGATACGCAGTATTTT.

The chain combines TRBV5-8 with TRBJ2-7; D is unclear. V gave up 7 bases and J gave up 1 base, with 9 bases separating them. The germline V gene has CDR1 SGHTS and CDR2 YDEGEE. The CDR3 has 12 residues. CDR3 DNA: TGTGCCAGCGCCCAGGATTCCTACGAGCAGTACTTC. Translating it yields CASAQDSYEQYF.

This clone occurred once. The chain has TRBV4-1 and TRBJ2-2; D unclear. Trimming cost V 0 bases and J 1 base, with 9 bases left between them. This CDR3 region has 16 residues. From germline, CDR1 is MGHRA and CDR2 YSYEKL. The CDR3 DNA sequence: TGCGCCAGCAGCCAAGAACCCGGTGTGAACACCGGGGAGCTGTTTTTT. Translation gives CASSQEPGVNTGELFF.

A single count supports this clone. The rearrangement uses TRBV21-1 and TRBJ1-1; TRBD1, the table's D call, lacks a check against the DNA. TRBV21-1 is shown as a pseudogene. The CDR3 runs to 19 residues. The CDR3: CASSPRAGFPGQWNTEAFF. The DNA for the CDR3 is TGTGCCAGCAGCCCTAGGGCAGGATTTCCGGGACAGTGGAACACTGAAGCTTTCTTT.